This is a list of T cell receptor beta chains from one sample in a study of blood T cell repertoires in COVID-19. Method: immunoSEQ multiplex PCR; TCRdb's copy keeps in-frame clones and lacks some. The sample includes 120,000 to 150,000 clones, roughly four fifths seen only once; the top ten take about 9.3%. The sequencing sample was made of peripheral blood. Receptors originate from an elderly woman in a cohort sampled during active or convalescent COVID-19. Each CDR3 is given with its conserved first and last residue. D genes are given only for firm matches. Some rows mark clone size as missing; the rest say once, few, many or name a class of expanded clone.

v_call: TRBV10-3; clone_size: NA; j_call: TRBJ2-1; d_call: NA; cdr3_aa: CAISERGQSNSYNEQFF; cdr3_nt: TGTGCCATCAGTGAACGTGGACAGTCTAACTCCTACAATGAGCAGTTCTTC
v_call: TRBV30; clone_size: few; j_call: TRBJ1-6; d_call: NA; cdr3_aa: CAWRFGGGMDSPLHF; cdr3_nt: TGTGCCTGGAGATTTGGAGGAGGTATGGATTCACCCCTCCACTTT
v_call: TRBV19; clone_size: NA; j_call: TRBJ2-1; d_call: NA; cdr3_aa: CASSITQGRANEQFF; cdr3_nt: TGTGCCAGTAGTATAACCCAGGGTAGGGCCAATGAGCAGTTCTTC
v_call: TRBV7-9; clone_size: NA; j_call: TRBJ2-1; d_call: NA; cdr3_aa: CASSPFLLTRTEQFF; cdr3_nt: TGTGCCAGCAGCCCATTCCTCCTGACTAGGACTGAGCAGTTCTTC
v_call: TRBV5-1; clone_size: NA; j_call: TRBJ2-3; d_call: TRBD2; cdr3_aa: CASIRGSGGFDTQYF; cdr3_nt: TGCGCCAGCATCCGGGGTAGCGGGGGGTTCGATACGCAGTATTTT
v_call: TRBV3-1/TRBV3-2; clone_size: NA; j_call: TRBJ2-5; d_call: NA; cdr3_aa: CASSQVFRDTQETQYF; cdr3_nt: TGTGCCAGCAGCCAAGTGTTCCGGGACACCCAAGAGACCCAGTACTTC
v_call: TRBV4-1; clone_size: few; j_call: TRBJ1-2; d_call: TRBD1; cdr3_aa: CASSRTRGQGYGYTF; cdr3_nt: TGCGCCAGCAGCCGGACCAGGGGGCAGGGGTATGGCTACACCTTC
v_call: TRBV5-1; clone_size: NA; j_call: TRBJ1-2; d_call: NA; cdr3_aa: CASSLAARNYGYTF; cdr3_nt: TGCGCCAGCAGCTTGGCCGCCAGGAACTATGGCTACACCTTC
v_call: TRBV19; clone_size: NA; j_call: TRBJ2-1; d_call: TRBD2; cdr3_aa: CASSIRLAGNEQFF; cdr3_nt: TGTGCCAGTAGTATACGACTAGCGGGCAATGAGCAGTTCTTC
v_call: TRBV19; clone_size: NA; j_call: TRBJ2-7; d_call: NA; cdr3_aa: CASSLTGLAVREQYF; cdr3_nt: TGTGCCAGTAGTCTAACAGGGTTGGCGGTTCGCGAGCAGTACTTC
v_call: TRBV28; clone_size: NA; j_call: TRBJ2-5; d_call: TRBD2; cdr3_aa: CASSSYGGGVVQETQYF; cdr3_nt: TGTGCCAGCAGTTCCTACGGGGGGGGCGTAGTTCAAGAGACCCAGTACTTC
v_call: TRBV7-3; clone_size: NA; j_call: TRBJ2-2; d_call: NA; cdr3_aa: CASSSMGEVTGELFF; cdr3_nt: TGTGCCAGCAGCTCGATGGGGGAGGTAACCGGGGAGCTGTTTTTT
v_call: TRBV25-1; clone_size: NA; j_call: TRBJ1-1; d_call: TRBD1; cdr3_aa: CASSEGTGGDLGEAFF; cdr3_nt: TGTGCCAGCAGTGAGGGGACAGGGGGTGATTTAGGTGAAGCTTTCTTT
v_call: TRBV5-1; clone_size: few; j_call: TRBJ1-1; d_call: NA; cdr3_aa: CASSSRENTEAFF; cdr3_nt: TGCGCCAGCAGCTCCAGGGAGAACACTGAAGCTTTCTTT
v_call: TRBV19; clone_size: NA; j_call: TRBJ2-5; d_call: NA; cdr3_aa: CASRQGGGQETQYF; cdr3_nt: TGTGCCAGTCGTCAGGGGGGTGGGCAAGAGACCCAGTACTTC
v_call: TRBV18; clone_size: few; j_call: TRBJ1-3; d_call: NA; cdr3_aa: CASSPDQAGNTIYF; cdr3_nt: TGTGCCAGCTCACCTGACCAGGCTGGAAACACCATATATTTT
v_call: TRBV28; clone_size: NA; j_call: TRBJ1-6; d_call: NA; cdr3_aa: CASTEGSFHSPLHF; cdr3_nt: TGTGCCAGCACAGAGGGTTCTTTTCATTCACCCCTCCACTTT
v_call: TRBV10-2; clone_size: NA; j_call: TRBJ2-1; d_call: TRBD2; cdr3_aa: CASAGTSGVRGEQFF; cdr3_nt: TGCGCCAGCGCGGGGACTAGCGGGGTGCGGGGTGAGCAGTTCTTC
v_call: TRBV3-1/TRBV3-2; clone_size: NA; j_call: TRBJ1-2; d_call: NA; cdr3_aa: CASSQDLGFVGAGGYTF; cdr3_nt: TGTGCCAGCAGCCAAGATCTGGGTTTCGTGGGGGCAGGTGGCTACACCTTC
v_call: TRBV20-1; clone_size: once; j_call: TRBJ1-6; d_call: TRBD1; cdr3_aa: CSASLPGGTNSPLHF; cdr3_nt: TGCAGTGCTAGTTTACCAGGGGGGACTAATTCACCCCTCCACTTT
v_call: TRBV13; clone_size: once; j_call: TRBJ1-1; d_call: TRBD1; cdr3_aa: CASSRGPGTGNTEAFF; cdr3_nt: TGTGCCAGCAGCCGGGGCCCCGGGACAGGCAACACTGAAGCTTTCTTT
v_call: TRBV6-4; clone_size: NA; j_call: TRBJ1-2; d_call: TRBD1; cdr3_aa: CASSDTPGQGDYLGYTF; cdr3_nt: TGTGCCAGCAGTGACACCCCGGGACAGGGGGATTATCTTGGCTACACCTTC
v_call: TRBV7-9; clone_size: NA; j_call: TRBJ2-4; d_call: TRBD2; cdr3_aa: CASSLGLAGGVGAKNIQYF; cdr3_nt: TGTGCCAGCAGCCTTGGACTAGCGGGGGGAGTTGGAGCCAAAAACATTCAGTACTTC
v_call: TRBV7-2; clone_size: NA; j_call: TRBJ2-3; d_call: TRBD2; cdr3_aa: CASSLGAGGPADTQYF; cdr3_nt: TGTGCCAGCAGCTTAGGGGCGGGGGGGCCAGCAGATACGCAGTATTTT
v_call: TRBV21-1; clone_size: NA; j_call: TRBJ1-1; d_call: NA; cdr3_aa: CASSKALGADRIDEAFF; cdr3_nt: TGTGCCAGCAGCAAAGCACTTGGGGCGGACAGGATTGATGAAGCTTTCTTT
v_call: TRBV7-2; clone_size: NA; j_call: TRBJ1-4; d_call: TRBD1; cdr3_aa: CASSQSRGQTNEKLFF; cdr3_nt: TGTGCCAGCAGCCAAAGCAGGGGGCAAACTAATGAAAAACTGTTTTTT
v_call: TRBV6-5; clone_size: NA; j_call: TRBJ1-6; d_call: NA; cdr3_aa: CASSPAMRTPLHF; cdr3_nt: TGTGCCAGCAGCCCAGCCATGAGGACACCCCTCCACTTT
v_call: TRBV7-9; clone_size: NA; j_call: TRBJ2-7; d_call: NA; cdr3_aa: CASSLGHNGLSYEQYF; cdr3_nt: TGTGCCAGCAGCTTAGGCCATAATGGACTCTCCTACGAGCAGTACTTC
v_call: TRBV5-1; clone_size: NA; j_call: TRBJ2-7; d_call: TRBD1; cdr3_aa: CASSKGQGMEYEQYF; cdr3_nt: TGCGCCAGCAGCAAAGGACAGGGGATGGAATACGAGCAGTACTTC
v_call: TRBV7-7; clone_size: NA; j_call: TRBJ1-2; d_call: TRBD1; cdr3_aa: CASRDGQGWDYGYTF; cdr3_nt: TGTGCCAGCAGGGATGGACAGGGGTGGGACTATGGCTACACCTTC
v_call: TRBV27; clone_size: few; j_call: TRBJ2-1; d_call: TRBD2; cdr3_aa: CASRNGGGGNEQFF; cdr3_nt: TGTGCCAGCAGGAACGGCGGGGGAGGTAATGAGCAGTTCTTC
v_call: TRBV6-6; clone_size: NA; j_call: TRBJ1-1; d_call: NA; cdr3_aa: CASSFDRGNTEAFF; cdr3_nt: TGTGCCAGCAGTTTTGACCGGGGTAACACTGAAGCTTTCTTT